Below are 23 T cell receptor beta chains sequenced from a single sample in a study of cytomegalovirus exposure and HLA in healthy donors. Produced via immunoSEQ multiplex PCR; TCRdb's table is partial and in-frame only. The sample includes 100,000 or so clones, about 90% of them seen just once. The sample was PBMCs. The receptors shown here come from a man younger than 35 in good health and CMV-seropositive.

The chain couples TRBV14 to TRBJ2-3, with 8 nucleotides matching TRBD1. The CDR3 consists of 14 residues. Trimming at V came to 5 bases and at J to 7 bases, leaving 8 bases not matched to a gene. The germline V gene has CDR1 SGHDN and CDR2 FVKESK. CDR3 region: CASSTGGRGNTQYF. The CDR3 bases are TGTGCCAGCAGCACAGGGGGGCGCGGTAATACGCAGTATTTT.

The chain employs TRBV7-6 and TRBJ2-7; 8 nucleotides match TRBD1. Trimming cost V 1 base and J 0 bases; bases outside gene matches: 2. This CDR3 is 15 amino acids long. Germline V gene sequence: CDR1 SGHVS, CDR2 FNYEAQ. The chain's CDR3 is CASSLGQGSSYEQYF. CDR3 nucleotides: TGTGCCAGCAGCTTAGGACAGGGGTCCTCCTACGAGCAGTACTTC.

V and J are TRBV7-6 and TRBJ2-2; D possibly corresponds to TRBD1 (5 bases). Per germline, CDR1 SGHVS and CDR2 FNYEAQ. Trimming stripped 0 bases from V and 0 bases from J, with 11 bases between. This CDR3 comprises 17 residues. In DNA form, the CDR3 reads TGTGCCAGCAGCTTAGCGCTTGTGGGGCCGAACACCGGGGAGCTGTTTTTT. Translation gives CASSLALVGPNTGELFF.

The rearrangement joins TRBV2 to TRBJ2-5, with 8 bases aligning to TRBD2. The J segment lost 1 base and the V segment lost 6 bases, leaving 4 bases of the junction unmatched. Germline assignment: CDR1 SNHLY and CDR2 FYNNEI. The CDR3 sequence is 14 residues long. In DNA form, the CDR3 reads TGTGCCAGCAGAAAAGGGACTAGCCAAGAGACCCAGTACTTC. Its translation: CASRKGTSQETQYF.

This clone was found once. The rearrangement links TRBV11-2 to TRBJ2-1, with D perhaps TRBD2 (6 bases). Germline CDR1 is SGHAT and CDR2 is FQNNGV. CDR3 length: 17 amino acids. V was shortened by 0 bases and J by 5 bases, with 17 bases between the two germline ends. CDR3 DNA: TGTGCCAGCAGCTTAGATTTTTTCGGGGGATCCAACAATGAGCAGTTCTTC. Translation gives CASSLDFFGGSNNEQFF.

The rearrangement uses TRBV6-5 and TRBJ2-2; D might be TRBD1 (6 bases). Germline-derived CDR1 and CDR2 are MNHEY and SVGAGI. The V and J ends lost 6 bases and 4 bases respectively, with 15 bases between them. The CDR3 is 15 amino acids. This CDR3 reads CASSPTGRGTGELFF. As DNA, the CDR3 is TGTGCCAGCAGCCCCACAGGCAGGGGCACCGGGGAGCTGTTTTTT.

The V call is TRBV27, the J call TRBJ2-5; TRBD1 aligns across 10 bases. After removal of 4 bases from V and 2 bases from J, the junction contained 10 bases not matched to a gene. CDR1 and CDR2 from the germline V gene are MNHEY and SMNVEV (reference sequence). This CDR3 region has 17 residues. In DNA form, the CDR3 reads TGTGCCAGCAGTTCGCGCGGTCGGACAGGGGGGCAAGAGACCCAGTACTTC. It is translated as CASSSRGRTGGQETQYF.

This clone was seen once. V usage is TRBV13 and J usage is TRBJ2-1, with TRBD1 matching 7 bases. V trimming: 10 bases; J trimming: 5 bases; junction bases outside the gene matches: 8. The CDR3 has 13 residues. Per the germline V gene, CDR1 is PRHDT and CDR2 is FYEKMQ (reference sequence). The CDR3 reads CATTQGFDNEQFF. CDR3 sequence (DNA): TGTGCCACTACACAGGGGTTTGACAATGAGCAGTTCTTC.

The chain uses TRBV7-2 and TRBJ2-5; D perhaps matches TRBD2 (6 bases). Germline V gene data show CDR1 as SGHTA and CDR2 as FQGNSA. Trimming shortened V by 5 bases and J by 2 bases, and 21 bases separated the two germline ends. The CDR3 loop spans 17 amino acids. The CDR3 coding sequence is TGTGCCAGCAGCCAAAACGGGCGGGGCCTGGTACAAGAGACCCAGTACTTC. It yields the protein CASSQNGRGLVQETQYF.

The genes are TRBV6-1 and TRBJ2-4; D is perhaps TRBD1 (5 bases). Germline values: CDR1 MNHNS, CDR2 SASEGT. There are 15 residues in the CDR3. Trimming shortened V by 4 bases and J by 0 bases, and 10 bases separated the two germline ends. The CDR3 spells CASSVDRLAKNIQYF. CDR3 sequence (DNA): TGTGCCAGCAGTGTAGACAGATTAGCCAAAAACATTCAGTACTTC.

The sample holds a few counts of this clone. This rearrangement joins TRBV4-2 to TRBJ2-7; TRBD1 matches 7 bases. Germline assignment: CDR1 LGHNA and CDR2 YNFKEQ. Germline trimming cut 1 base from V and 3 bases from J; bases unmatched to any gene: 6. The CDR3 runs 15 residues. The CDR3 DNA reads as TGTGCCAGCAGCCAAGGACAGGGACCGAGCTACGAGCAGTACTTC. This codes for CASSQGQGPSYEQYF.

This clone was picked up one time. The V call is TRBV2, the J call TRBJ2-5, with TRBD2 as a possible D gene (6 bases). The CDR3 extends over 14 amino acids. V gave up 6 bases and J gave up 1 base, with 12 bases separating them. CDR1 SNHLY and CDR2 FYNNEI come from the germline V gene. CDR3 sequence reads: CASRRQEGQETQYF. For the CDR3, the DNA is TGTGCCAGCAGACGCCAGGAGGGCCAAGAGACCCAGTACTTC. Supplemented by reference TRBV2 and TRBJ2-5, the full variable domain reads EPEVTQTPSHQVTQMGQEVILRCVPISNHLYFYWYRQILGQKVEFLVSFYNNEISEKSEIFDDQFSVERPDGSNFTLKIRSTKLEDSAMYFCASRRQEGQETQYFGPGTRLLVL.

The rearrangement joins TRBV5-4 to TRBJ1-1; 8 bases match TRBD1. Germline V gene sequence: CDR1 SGHNT, CDR2 YYREEE (reference sequence). The CDR3 spans 17 residues. The V segment lost 4 bases and the J segment 4 bases; nucleotides outside the gene matches: 15. CDR3 amino acids: CASSPGAGGAGVTEAFF. DNA of the CDR3: TGTGCCAGCAGCCCGGGGGCAGGGGGCGCTGGGGTCACTGAAGCTTTCTTT.

The gene calls are TRBV7-6 and TRBJ2-1; possible D gene TRBD2, 5 bases. Germline CDR1 reads SGHVS; CDR2 reads FNYEAQ. The CDR3 extends over 14 amino acids. V lost 0 bases and J 3 bases, leaving 6 bases between the germline ends. The CDR3 sequence is CASSLAGDYNEQFF. For the CDR3, the DNA is TGTGCCAGCAGCTTAGCGGGAGACTACAATGAGCAGTTCTTC.

CDR3 amino acids: CASSLGRTGVYEQYF. The CDR3 nucleotides read TGCGCCAGCAGCTTGGGCCGGACAGGGGTCTACGAGCAGTACTTC. The chain carries TRBV5-1 and TRBJ2-7; 9 positions match TRBD1. The V gene's germline CDR1 is SGHRS and CDR2 YFSETQ. The CDR3 spans 15 residues. J gave up 3 bases and V 0 bases, and 4 bases lay outside the gene matches. The whole variable domain, filled in from reference TRBV5-1 and TRBJ2-7, reads KAGVTQTPRYLIKTRGQQVTLSCSPISGHRSVSWYQQTPGQGLQFLFEYFSETQRNKGNFPGRFSGRQFSNSRSEMNVSTLELGDSALYLCASSLGRTGVYEQYFGPGTRLTVT.

The genes are TRBV9 and TRBJ2-1, with 12 nucleotides matching TRBD2. The CDR3 runs to 17 residues. The ends lost 4 bases at V and 4 bases at J; junction bases unmatched: 9. Germline assignment: CDR1 SGDLS and CDR2 YYNGEE. CDR3 loop: CASSPQTGTSGYNEQFF. The CDR3 nucleotides are TGTGCCAGCAGCCCCCAGACCGGGACTAGCGGGTACAATGAGCAGTTCTTC.

This clone showed up just a few times. DNA of the CDR3: TGTGCCAGCAGCTTGTCGCGTCGGGACAGGGAGGTCAATGAGCAGTTCTTC. It specifies CASSLSRRDREVNEQFF. This chain links TRBV5-5 with TRBJ2-1; 9 positions match TRBD1. The CDR3 totals 17 residues. J was trimmed by 6 bases and V by 1 base; bases with no gene match: 11. The germline gives CDR1 SGHKS, CDR2 YYEKEE (reference sequence).

This chain connects TRBV28 to TRBJ2-5; a weak D match, TRBD2 (7 bases). Trimming removed 6 bases at V and 5 bases at J, with 22 bases between. Looked up from germline, CDR1 is MDHEN and CDR2 is SYDVKM. This CDR3 region has 16 residues. CDR3 protein: CASSQIRGKGGETQYF. The CDR3 DNA reads as TGTGCCAGCAGCCAAATTCGGGGCAAGGGGGGGGAGACCCAGTACTTC.

The rearrangement joins TRBV7-8 to TRBJ2-1; D might be TRBD2 (6 bases). Germline-derived CDR1 and CDR2 are SGHVS and FQNEAQ. The CDR3 runs to 18 residues. Trimming cost V 5 bases and J 1 base, with 21 bases left between them. For the CDR3, the DNA is TGTGCCAGCAGCCCCATTTTCCTAGCGAGGGAGTCCTACAATGAGCAGTTCTTC. This translates into CASSPIFLARESYNEQFF.

This clone has only one observation. The chain is built from TRBV4-3 and TRBJ2-2; tentative D call: TRBD2 (6 bases). CDR1 is LGHNA, CDR2 YSLEER, per germline. CDR3 size: 15 residues. The V end lost 0 bases, the J end lost 3 bases, and 8 bases lay between the germline ends. CDR3 amino acids: CASSQDPSDTGELFF. CDR3 sequence (DNA): TGCGCCAGCAGCCAAGACCCTAGCGACACCGGGGAGCTGTTTTTT.

V is TRBV6-5 and J is TRBJ1-1; D is ambiguous. The germline V and J ends were trimmed by 7 bases and 0 bases, with 6 bases remaining between them. Looked up from germline, CDR1 is MNHEY and CDR2 is SVGAGI. The CDR3 consists of 12 residues. The DNA of the CDR3 is TGTGCCAGCAAATATATGAACACTGAAGCTTTCTTT. This gives the protein CASKYMNTEAFF.

The sample holds a few counts of this clone. This chain links TRBV7-2 with TRBJ2-7; 8 bases fit TRBD2. Per the germline V gene, CDR1 is SGHTA and CDR2 is FQGNSA. Trimming removed 5 bases from V and 4 bases from J; junction bases left unmatched: 7. This CDR3 is 14 amino acids long. CDR3 nucleotides: TGTGCCAGCAGCCAGGCTGCTAGCGGGTACGAGCAGTACTTC. Its translation: CASSQAASGYEQYF.

This chain uses TRBV19 with TRBJ2-2; weak D call: TRBD1 (6 bases). CDR1 is LNHDA, CDR2 SQIVND, per germline (reference sequence). This CDR3 has 17 amino acids. V was clipped by 1 base and J by 7 bases, with 19 bases between them. The CDR3 DNA is TGTGCCAGTAGTATAGGTATGGGGGCCGACCGTAACGGGGAGCTGTTTTTT. Residues: CASSIGMGADRNGELFF.